These T cell receptor beta chains were read from a single sample in a study of T cell repertoires in cytomegalovirus infection. These TCRs' antigens remain unknown. From the reads, TCRdb called clonotypes with MiXCR, one entry per CDR3 protein. This table holds about 740,000 distinct CDR3 sequences, 33% found once. The source material was cultured PBMCs, sampled from culture after CMV antigen stimulation. The receptors here all came from a human donor in good health (CMV status not recorded). Some clones in this sample may be carry-over from other donors' samples. Both conserved end residues are part of each CDR3. Size values are once, few and many counts, or a class for expanded clones, and some rows have none.

V gene: TRBV6-2/TRBV6-3; clone size: once; CDR3 protein: CASSSRDRAGANVLTF
V gene: TRBV7-2; clone size: many; CDR3 protein: CASSPSSPKDNEQFF
V gene: TRBV7-2; clone size: NA; CDR3 protein: CASSISVLTDTQYF
V gene: TRBV12-5; clone size: NA; CDR3 protein: CASGLVRDGTSTDTQYF
V gene: TRBV3-1; clone size: NA; CDR3 protein: CASSQGFRANSGNTIYF
V gene: TRBV6-1; clone size: few; CDR3 protein: CATSLVDQETQYF
V gene: TRBV4-3; clone size: few; CDR3 protein: CASSQDPPLMEGGAQETQYF
V gene: TRBV7-8; clone size: NA; CDR3 protein: CASSFRTPLLQYF
V gene: TRBV7-2; clone size: NA; CDR3 protein: CASSLGRPPSYEQYF
V gene: TRBV6-6; clone size: few; CDR3 protein: CASSRTGFGELFF
V gene: TRBV6-4; clone size: NA; CDR3 protein: CASSQLQGTPNEQFF
V gene: TRBV2; clone size: few; CDR3 protein: CASNPRQGTDEQYF
V gene: TRBV12-3/TRBV12-4; clone size: few; CDR3 protein: CASRRDTSGETQYF
V gene: TRBV12-3/TRBV12-4; clone size: few; CDR3 protein: CASSFGQIGYGYTF
V gene: TRBV12-3/TRBV12-4; clone size: few; CDR3 protein: CASSFLRDYTF
V gene: TRBV20-1; clone size: NA; CDR3 protein: CSARVPPNQPQHF
V gene: TRBV6-5; clone size: NA; CDR3 protein: CASRPRGVDEKLFF
V gene: TRBV7-2; clone size: many; CDR3 protein: CASSLGDFARGYEQYF
V gene: TRBV2; clone size: NA; CDR3 protein: CASSAWADLAGYTF
V gene: TRBV28; clone size: few; CDR3 protein: CASSSRLEVGNTIYF
V gene: TRBV2; clone size: NA; CDR3 protein: CASIARDPPSGANVLTF
V gene: TRBV5-5; clone size: NA; CDR3 protein: CASSLTVSSSATNEKLFF
V gene: TRBV7-2; clone size: NA; CDR3 protein: CASSFDLAGGYEQYF
V gene: TRBV5-1; clone size: NA; CDR3 protein: CASSPGQGISYNEQFF
V gene: TRBV12-3/TRBV12-4; clone size: NA; CDR3 protein: CASSFQITDTQYF
V gene: TRBV7-2; clone size: NA; CDR3 protein: CASSLNPSGRVTDEQYF
V gene: TRBV7-9; clone size: many; CDR3 protein: CASRRDQETQYF
V gene: TRBV6-1; clone size: many; CDR3 protein: CASSTRTGTSPSPLHF
V gene: TRBV2; clone size: few; CDR3 protein: CASSADWIRTDTQYF
V gene: TRBV19; clone size: few; CDR3 protein: CASSSWGRQVGNEQFF
V gene: TRBV5-1; clone size: NA; CDR3 protein: CASGPLTGHSYEQYF